These T cell receptor beta chains were read from a single sample in a study of cytomegalovirus exposure and HLA in healthy donors. Sequencing was performed with immunoSEQ multiplex PCR; in TCRdb, only in-frame clones are kept and a portion is missing. Of some 93,000 clones listed, less than 9.5% were seen once; the top ten hold about 4.7%. Sequencing input: PBMCs. These receptor sequences come from a man aged 50 to 60 in good health and CMV-seropositive. Each CDR3 is given with its conserved first and last residue. The order of the fields is D gene, V gene, J gene, clone size, CDR3 protein, CDR3 DNA. The D gene is left open where the match is weak. The size of a clone is reported for some rows only, either as once, few or many, or as a class for expanded clones.

TRBD2	TRBV6-1	TRBJ2-1	few	CASRIPGLAVGTQFF	TGTGCCAGCAGGATCCCGGGACTAGCGGTAGGAACGCAGTTCTTC
TRBD1	TRBV7-9	TRBJ1-5	.	CASSLGQGNSQPQHF	TGTGCCAGCAGCTTAGGACAGGGGAACTCTCAGCCCCAGCATTTT
.	TRBV28	TRBJ1-5	.	CASSSVYGNQPQHF	TGTGCCAGCAGTTCAGTTTACGGGAATCAGCCCCAGCATTTT
TRBD2	TRBV5-1	TRBJ2-7	.	CASSRGTSGTYEQYF	TGCGCCAGCAGCCGTGGGACTAGCGGCACTTACGAGCAGTACTTC
TRBD1	TRBV5-8	TRBJ1-2	.	CASSTGQGGDGYTF	TGTGCCAGCAGCACGGGACAGGGCGGGGATGGCTACACCTTC
.	TRBV6-1	TRBJ1-1	few	CATQGGGAEAFF	TGTGCCACGCAGGGCGGAGGGGCTGAAGCTTTCTTT
TRBD2	TRBV7-9	TRBJ2-1	few	CASSLLTSGILNEQFF	TGTGCCAGCAGCTTACTGACTAGCGGGATCTTAAATGAGCAGTTCTTC
TRBD1	TRBV15	TRBJ2-5	.	CATSRRQGITETQYF	TGTGCCACCAGCAGGCGACAGGGGATCACGGAGACCCAGTACTTC
.	TRBV4-1	TRBJ1-3	few	CASSQDRGNTIYF	TGCGCCAGCAGCCAAGATCGTGGAAACACCATATATTTT
TRBD2	TRBV9	TRBJ2-3	.	CASSPRESGSYSDTQYF	TGTGCCAGCAGCCCTCGTGAGAGCGGGAGTTACTCAGATACGCAGTATTTT
.	TRBV6-1	TRBJ1-3	.	CASSDPAGPIYF	TGTGCCAGCAGTGATCCCGCAGGTCCCATATATTTT
TRBD2	TRBV11-3	TRBJ2-5	.	CASSLGAIGRLAGETQYF	TGTGCCAGCAGCTTAGGGGCCATCGGGCGACTAGCGGGAGAGACCCAGTACTTC
TRBD2	TRBV11-2	TRBJ2-2	many	CASSRTSGVTGELFF	TGTGCCAGCAGCCGGACTAGCGGGGTCACCGGGGAGCTGTTTTTT
TRBD1	TRBV7-2	TRBJ2-5	.	CASSRDRVVETQYF	TGTGCCAGCAGCCGGGACAGGGTGGTGGAGACCCAGTACTTC
TRBD2	TRBV27	TRBJ2-1	.	CASNMASGSSYNEQFF	TGTGCCAGCAATATGGCTAGCGGGAGCTCCTACAATGAGCAGTTCTTC
TRBD2	TRBV11-2	TRBJ2-3	few	CASSLRREGRDTQYF	TGTGCCAGCAGCTTACGGCGGGAGGGCCGAGATACGCAGTATTTT
.	TRBV2	TRBJ2-7	few	CASTSQGQANHEQYF	TGTGCCAGCACTAGTCAGGGGCAAGCTAACCACGAGCAGTACTTC
.	TRBV27	TRBJ1-1	.	CASSSSGGRSDTEAFF	TGTGCCAGCAGTTCGAGTGGCGGGAGGAGTGACACTGAAGCTTTCTTT
.	TRBV11-3	TRBJ1-1	few	CASSLDGGGTEAFF	TGTGCCAGCAGCTTAGATGGGGGGGGGACCGAAGCTTTCTTT
.	TRBV29-1	TRBJ2-2	few	CSATTQTTGELFF	TGCAGCGCCACGACACAGACAACCGGGGAGCTGTTTTTT
TRBD1	TRBV27	TRBJ1-1	.	CASSWDRNTEAFF	TGTGCCAGCAGTTGGGACAGGAACACTGAAGCTTTCTTT
.	TRBV28	TRBJ1-5	few	CASSLSPTGTNQPQHF	TGTGCCAGCAGTTTATCCCCCACAGGAACCAATCAGCCCCAGCATTTT
TRBD1	TRBV4-1	TRBJ1-4	few	CASSQWDRGPEKLFF	TGCGCCAGCAGCCAATGGGACAGGGGGCCGGAAAAACTGTTTTTT
.	TRBV28	TRBJ2-7	.	CASSLIFGGVVEQYF	TGTGCCAGCAGTTTGATCTTCGGGGGTGTAGTCGAGCAGTACTTC
.	TRBV7-9	TRBJ2-1	few	CALSQNEQFF	TGTGCCCTCTCCCAGAATGAGCAGTTCTTC
.	TRBV29-1	TRBJ1-4	.	CSVEKGGTHREKLFF	TGCAGCGTTGAGAAGGGGGGGACACATCGTGAAAAACTGTTTTTT
.	TRBV27	TRBJ2-7	few	CASSFATSGYEQYF	TGTGCCAGCAGTTTTGCGACTAGTGGCTACGAGCAGTACTTC
.	TRBV7-9	TRBJ2-1	few	CASSLPLSYNEQFF	TGTGCCAGCAGCTTACCCTTGTCCTACAATGAGCAGTTCTTC
TRBD1	TRBV7-9	TRBJ1-1	.	CASSRQGANTEAFF	TGTGCCAGCAGCCGCCAGGGGGCGAACACTGAAGCTTTCTTT
.	TRBV5-4	TRBJ2-1	few	CASSLYNEQFF	TGTGCCAGCAGCTTGTATAATGAGCAGTTCTTC
.	TRBV6-6	TRBJ1-1	.	CASSPDSEAFF	TGTGCCAGCAGCCCCGACAGTGAAGCTTTCTTT
TRBD1	TRBV5-8	TRBJ2-5	.	CASSFEASGQGPETQYF	TGTGCCAGCAGCTTCGAAGCCTCGGGACAGGGTCCCGAGACCCAGTACTTC
TRBD2	TRBV7-3	TRBJ2-1	few	CASSLMGLAGGANEQFF	TGTGCCAGCAGCTTAATGGGACTAGCGGGGGGTGCCAATGAGCAGTTCTTC
TRBD1	TRBV5-1	TRBJ2-3	.	CASSMTGATSTDTQYF	TGCGCCAGCAGCATGACAGGGGCAACTAGCACAGATACGCAGTATTTT
TRBD1	TRBV5-4	TRBJ2-7	.	CASSFSDREKGKEYF	TGTGCCAGCAGCTTCTCGGACAGGGAGAAAGGAAAGGAGTACTTC
TRBD1	TRBV6-1	TRBJ1-2	few	CASSEAGQGSDGYTF	TGTGCCAGCAGTGAGGCGGGACAGGGGAGTGATGGCTACACCTTC
.	TRBV11-3	TRBJ2-2	few	CASSLVSGNTGELFF	TGTGCCAGCAGCCTAGTTAGCGGGAACACCGGGGAGCTGTTTTTT
.	TRBV5-1	TRBJ2-3	few	CASSLGGGQERDTQYF	TGCGCCAGCAGCTTGGGAGGGGGACAAGAACGGGATACGCAGTATTTT
.	TRBV4-3	TRBJ2-7	few	CASSPGYGEYEQYF	TGCGCCAGCAGCCCGGGATACGGGGAGTACGAGCAGTACTTC
TRBD1	TRBV10-3	TRBJ2-3	few	CAISDTGQLQDTQYF	TGTGCCATCAGTGATACGGGACAGTTACAGGATACGCAGTATTTT
TRBD2	TRBV7-8	TRBJ2-3	.	CASSLGLAGAARGTDTQYF	TGTGCCAGCAGCTTAGGGCTAGCGGGAGCGGCGCGAGGCACAGATACGCAGTATTTT
.	TRBV6-5	TRBJ2-7	.	CASSYAGQNYEQYF	TGTGCCAGCAGTTACGCAGGCCAGAACTACGAGCAGTACTTC
.	TRBV9	TRBJ2-7	many	CASSVDSSYEQYF	TGTGCCAGCAGCGTAGATTCTAGCTACGAGCAGTACTTC
.	TRBV27	TRBJ1-1	few	CATYRGTAAFF	TGTGCCACCTACCGGGGAACTGCAGCTTTCTTT
.	TRBV2	TRBJ2-5	few	CASKRLATTYQETQYF	TGTGCCAGCAAGAGGCTCGCGACTACGTACCAAGAGACCCAGTACTTC
TRBD1	TRBV30	TRBJ2-7	.	CAWSPSWYRGQYEQYF	TGTGCCTGGAGTCCCTCCTGGTACAGGGGGCAATACGAGCAGTACTTC
.	TRBV15	TRBJ2-5	.	CATSRDYGQRETQYF	TGTGCCACCAGCAGGGACTATGGGCAGCGCGAGACCCAGTACTTC
.	TRBV15	TRBJ2-5	.	CATSRDFTGPRETQYF	TGTGCCACCAGCAGAGATTTCACAGGTCCGCGTGAGACCCAGTACTTC
TRBD1	TRBV6-5	TRBJ1-4	few	CASSYSVVGGDGKLFF	TGTGCCAGCAGTTACTCGGTTGTAGGGGGCGACGGAAAACTGTTTTTT
.	TRBV5-1	TRBJ1-1	.	CASSLASGPEAFF	TGCGCCAGCAGCTTGGCTTCAGGGCCTGAAGCTTTCTTT
.	TRBV14	TRBJ2-1	.	CASSQGLPPYNEQFF	TGTGCCAGCAGCCAAGGGCTCCCCCCCTACAATGAGCAGTTCTTC
TRBD1	TRBV11-2	TRBJ1-4	few	CASSSGTGYEKLFF	TGTGCCAGCAGCTCCGGGACAGGGTATGAAAAACTGTTTTTT
TRBD1	TRBV29-1	TRBJ2-5	.	CSVGEDRGGKTQYF	TGCAGCGTCGGGGAGGACAGGGGGGGAAAGACCCAGTACTTC
TRBD2	TRBV5-4	TRBJ2-7	few	CASSFSGSYYEQYF	TGTGCCAGCAGTTTTAGCGGGAGTTATTACGAGCAGTACTTC
.	TRBV11-1	TRBJ2-1	.	CASSPHGSGQFF	TGTGCCAGCAGCCCGCACGGTAGCGGGCAGTTCTTC